Listed here are 5 T cell receptor beta chains from one sample, sequenced in a study of shared clonotypes between healthy human individuals. Naive CD8 cells, CD45RO-negative and positively selected for CCR7, excluded terminally differentiated effector memory CD45RA+ cells. The protocol was immunoSEQ multiplex PCR, while the TCRdb copy is restricted to in-frame clones and leaves out a portion. Among millions of clones listed, approximately 94% were seen once. The sequenced material came from naive CD8+ T cells sorted from blood. The receptors shown here come from a man between 18 and 35 years old in good health.

The chain employs TRBV15 and TRBJ2-7, with D hard to call. This CDR3 is built from 16 residues. With 3 bases removed from V and 1 base from J, the gap between germline ends came to 16 bases. Germline V CDR1 and CDR2: LNHNV, YYDKDF (reference sequence). In DNA form, the CDR3 reads TGTGCCACCAGCAGTGGATTCGGTTTTACTTCCTACGAGCAGTACTTC. Protein: CATSSGFGFTSYEQYF.

A word on this clone: Additional DNA sequences in this sample encode the identical CDR3. The chain combines TRBV5-1 with TRBJ2-7; TRBD1 matches 8 bases. The CDR3 loop spans 14 amino acids. With 4 bases clipped from V and 3 bases from J, the junction kept 6 bases outside the gene matches. Germline loops: CDR1 SGHRS, CDR2 YFSETQ. The DNA of the CDR3 is TGCGCCAGCAGCCCCGGGACAGGTCGCTACGAGCAGTACTTC. Translation: CASSPGTGRYEQYF.

The V and J genes are TRBV30 and TRBJ1-1; D unclear. V gave up 5 bases and J gave up 8 bases, with 12 bases separating them. There are 11 residues in the CDR3. Looked up from germline, CDR1 is GTSNPN and CDR2 is SVGIG (reference sequence). As DNA, the CDR3 is TGTGCCTGGGGGTCAGGTTCGGAAGCTTTCTTT. This translates into CAWGSGSEAFF.

This chain uses TRBV5-1 with TRBJ1-2; possibly TRBD1 for D (5 bases). V lost 1 base and J lost 8, with 15 bases in between. CDR3 length: 14 residues. In germline, CDR1 is SGHRS, CDR2 YFSETQ. CDR3 DNA: TGCGCCAGCAGCTTGTTGTGGCAGGGAGGAGGCTACACCTTC. Translated: CASSLLWQGGGYTF. Complete variable domain (other parts from reference TRBV5-1 and TRBJ1-2): KAGVTQTPRYLIKTRGQQVTLSCSPISGHRSVSWYQQTPGQGLQFLFEYFSETQRNKGNFPGRFSGRQFSNSRSEMNVSTLELGDSALYLCASSLLWQGGGYTFGSGTRLTVV.

This clone was counted a few times. J is TRBJ1-1 and V is TRBV27; a possible D gene is TRBD1 (6 bases). The CDR3 is made up of 14 amino acids. V lost 4 bases, J lost 4 bases, and 13 bases lay in between. Per germline, CDR1 MNHEY and CDR2 SMNVEV (reference sequence). The CDR3 sequence is CASSSRGGGTEAFF. CDR3 DNA: TGTGCCAGCAGTTCCAGAGGGGGTGGCACTGAAGCTTTCTTT.